This TCR beta chain was recovered during a study of identical twins. Findings and caveats of the study: Zero-insertion findings could be partly confounded by invariant cells (MAIT and iNKT cells). High-abundance cord blood beta clonotypes had fewer insertions; memory repertoires showed none.

CDR3 length equals 15 residues. The germline V gene encodes CDR1 SGHAT and CDR2 FQNNGV. The V end was cut by 4 bases, the J end by 4 bases, with 14 bases between. This clonotype has at least ten counts. The target antigen is unknown. TCRdb recomputed calls from the 5' RACE reads with MiXCR, one row per CDR3 protein. The sample includes approximately 680,000 distinct CDR3 sequences, 7% to 7.5% of them seen just once. These data also featured in a second study, about yellow fever vaccine responses in identical twins.

The source of this sequence is a woman under 30 in good health. The sequenced sample was PBMCs. J is TRBJ2-4 and V is TRBV11-2, with a weak D call TRBD1 (6 bases). The CDR3 nucleotides are TGTGCCAGCAGCTCAGGGGCTCCGGGGAAAAACATTCAGTACTTC. Protein product: CASSSGAPGKNIQYF.